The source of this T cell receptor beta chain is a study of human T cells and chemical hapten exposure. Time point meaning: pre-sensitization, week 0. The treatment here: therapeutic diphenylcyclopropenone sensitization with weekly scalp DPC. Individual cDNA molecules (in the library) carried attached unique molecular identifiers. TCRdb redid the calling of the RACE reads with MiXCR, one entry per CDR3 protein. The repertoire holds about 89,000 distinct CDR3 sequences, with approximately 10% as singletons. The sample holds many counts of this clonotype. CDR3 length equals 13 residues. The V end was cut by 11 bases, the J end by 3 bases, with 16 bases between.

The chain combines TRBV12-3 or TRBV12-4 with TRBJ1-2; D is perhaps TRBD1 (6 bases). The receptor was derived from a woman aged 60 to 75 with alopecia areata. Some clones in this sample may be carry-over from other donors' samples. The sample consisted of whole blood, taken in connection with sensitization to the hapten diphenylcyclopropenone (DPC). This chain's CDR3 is CAVNREEDYGYTF. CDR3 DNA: TGTGCCGTTAACAGGGAAGAGGACTATGGCTACACCTTC.